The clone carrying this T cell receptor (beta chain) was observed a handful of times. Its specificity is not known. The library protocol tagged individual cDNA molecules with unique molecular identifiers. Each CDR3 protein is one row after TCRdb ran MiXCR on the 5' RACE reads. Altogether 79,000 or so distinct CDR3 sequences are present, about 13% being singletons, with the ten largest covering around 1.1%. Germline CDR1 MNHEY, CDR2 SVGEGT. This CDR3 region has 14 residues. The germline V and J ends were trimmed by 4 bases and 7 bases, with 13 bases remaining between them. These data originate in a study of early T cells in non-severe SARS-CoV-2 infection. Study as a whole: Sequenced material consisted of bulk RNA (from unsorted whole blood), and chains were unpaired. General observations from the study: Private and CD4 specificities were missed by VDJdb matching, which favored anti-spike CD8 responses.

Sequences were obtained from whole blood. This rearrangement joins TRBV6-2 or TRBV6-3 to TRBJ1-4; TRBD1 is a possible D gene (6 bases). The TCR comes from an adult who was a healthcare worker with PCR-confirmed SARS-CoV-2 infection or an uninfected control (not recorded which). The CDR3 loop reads CASSFTGNREKLFF. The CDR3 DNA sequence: TGTGCCAGCAGTTTTACAGGGAACCGTGAAAAACTGTTTTTT.